One sample yielded the 29 T cell receptor beta chains listed below, sequenced in a study of cytomegalovirus exposure and HLA in healthy donors. The primer mix had 60 Vbeta and 13 Jbeta primers. This table comes from immunoSEQ multiplex PCR, and its TCRdb copy is limited to in-frame clones, with some not included. The sample contains about 95,000 clones, 60% to 85% of which appear only once. The source material was PBMCs. These receptors were obtained from a man aged 25 to 40 in good health and CMV-seropositive.

V is TRBV19 and J is TRBJ1-1; D remains ambiguous. Trimming cost V 7 bases and J 1 base, with 16 bases left between them. The CDR3 loop spans 15 amino acids. CDR1 is LNHDA and CDR2 is SQIVND in the germline V gene (reference sequence). The chain's CDR3 is CASIRTSPRNTEAFF. CDR3 bases: TGTGCCAGTATCCGGACTTCACCAAGGAACACTGAAGCTTTCTTT.

The rearrangement links TRBV29-1 to TRBJ2-1; 9 bases align to TRBD2. Germline V gives CDR1 SQVTM, CDR2 ANQGSEA. V gave up 0 bases and J gave up 3 bases; unmatched junction bases: 3. CDR3 size: 15 residues. DNA for the CDR3: TGCAGCGTTGAAGAATTACTAGCGGGCTACAATGAGCAGTTCTTC. Translated, it gives CSVEELLAGYNEQFF.

The V gene is TRBV5-6, the J gene TRBJ2-7; D is perhaps TRBD1 (6 bases). The CDR3 loop spans 15 amino acids. Trimming left V 4 bases short and J 3 bases short, with 17 bases between. CDR1 and CDR2 (germline): SGHDT, YYEEEE. As DNA, the CDR3 is TGTGCCAGCAGCCCGGAGGCAGGGGCCGGCTACGAGCAGTACGTC. Translating gives CASSPEAGAGYEQYV.

The gene calls are TRBV6-6 and TRBJ1-1; unclear D gene. From germline, CDR1 is MNHNY and CDR2 SVGAGI (reference sequence). The CDR3 covers 16 residues. V lost 2 bases, J lost 3 bases, and 16 bases lay in between. CDR3 DNA sequence: TGTGCCAGCAGTTACAGTCAGGAGACGAGGGACACTGAAGCTTTCTTT. Its translation: CASSYSQETRDTEAFF.

V and J are TRBV29-1 and TRBJ1-3; D is unclear. V was cut by 4 bases and J by 10 bases, with 20 bases left in between. The CDR3 is made up of 14 amino acids. CDR1 is SQVTM, CDR2 ANQGSEA, per germline. The CDR3 here is CSVVSDNLRGTIYF. The DNA for the CDR3 is TGCAGCGTTGTTAGTGACAATCTCCGAGGGACCATATATTTT. The full variable domain, completed using reference TRBV29-1 and TRBJ1-3, is SAVISQKPSRDICQRGTSLTIQCQVDSQVTMMFWYRQQPGQSLTLIATANQGSEATYESGFVIDKFPISRPNLTFSTLTVSNMSPEDSSIYLCSVVSDNLRGTIYFGEGSWLTVV.

The chain recombines TRBV7-2 with TRBJ2-5; 8 bases are shared with TRBD2. The CDR3 is made up of 17 amino acids. From germline, CDR1 is SGHTA and CDR2 FQGNSA. The J segment lost 6 bases and the V segment lost 2 bases, leaving 14 bases of the junction unmatched. The CDR3, as DNA: TGTGCCAGCAGCTTAATCTCTAGCGGGTCCTTCAGAAAGACCCAGTACTTC. Amino acids: CASSLISSGSFRKTQYF.

This clone occurred a few times. J is TRBJ1-1 and V is TRBV5-1, with TRBD1 matching over 7 bases. The V gene's germline CDR1 is SGHRS and CDR2 YFSETQ. The junction had 9 bases not matched to a gene; V was cut back by 0 bases and J by 10 bases. The CDR3 is made up of 14 amino acids. In DNA, the CDR3 is TGCGCCAGCAGCTTGGGCGACAGGGTTGGAGGAGCTTTCTTT. It translates to CASSLGDRVGGAFF.

The V gene is TRBV28, the J gene TRBJ2-4; a possible D gene is TRBD1 (5 bases). The V and J ends lost 5 bases and 7 bases respectively, with 21 bases between them. The CDR3 runs 16 residues. Germline V gene data show CDR1 as MDHEN and CDR2 as SYDVKM. The CDR3 sequence is CASSPLKIGEQNIQYF. The DNA for the CDR3 is TGTGCCAGCAGTCCTCTAAAAATAGGGGAACAGAACATTCAGTACTTC.

V gene TRBV2 combines with J gene TRBJ1-2; D may be TRBD1 (6 bases). V lost 11 bases and J 7 bases, leaving 17 bases between the germline ends. The CDR3 is 12 amino acids. Per the germline V gene, CDR1 is SNHLY and CDR2 is FYNNEI. CDR3 residues: CAAEGGGLGYTF. The CDR3 DNA sequence: TGTGCCGCCGAAGGGGGGGGCCTTGGCTACACCTTC.

The chain uses TRBV7-2 and TRBJ2-1; 10 bases agree with TRBD2. Germline values: CDR1 SGHTA, CDR2 FQGNSA. This CDR3 region has 15 residues. J was trimmed by 7 bases and V by 0 bases; bases with no gene match: 3. The DNA of the CDR3 is TGTGCCAGCAGCTTAGCTCCTAGCGGGAGTAATGAGCAGTTCTTC. As protein: CASSLAPSGSNEQFF.

This clone was found a few times. V and J are TRBV6-5 and TRBJ2-7; possibly TRBD2 for D (5 bases). Trimming shortened V by 5 bases and J by 5 bases, and 19 bases separated the two germline ends. The CDR3 has 15 amino acids. Germline V gene lookup returns CDR1 MNHEY and CDR2 SVGAGI. The CDR3 DNA reads TGTGCCAGCAGTCCCTCCCCTGAGGGTGCCCACGAGCAGTACGTC. This encodes CASSPSPEGAHEQYV.

The chain uses TRBV7-8 and TRBJ2-6; D is unclear. Germline CDR1 is SGHVS and CDR2 is FQNEAQ. CDR3 size: 17 residues. V lost 1 base to trimming and J lost 1 base, with 11 bases between them. The CDR3 DNA is TGTGCCAGCAGCTTAGGTGTCCGAGCATCTGGGGCCAACGTCCTGACTTTC. Protein product: CASSLGVRASGANVLTF.

This clone was picked up a small number of times. The chain links TRBV28 to TRBJ1-2, with 8 bases lining up with TRBD1. The CDR3 loop spans 16 amino acids. V lost 6 bases, J lost 1 base, and 10 bases stayed unmatched. Germline CDR1 and CDR2: MDHEN and SYDVKM. The CDR3 DNA sequence: TGTGCCAGCAGCCCGACAGGGGTCCCTGTTAACTATGGCTACACCTTC. Translating gives CASSPTGVPVNYGYTF.

The V call is TRBV19, the J call TRBJ1-1; TRBD1 aligns across 8 bases. After removal of 10 bases from V and 1 base from J, the junction contained 2 bases not matched to a gene. The CDR3 is made up of 12 amino acids. The germline V gene has CDR1 LNHDA and CDR2 SQIVND (reference sequence). CDR3 bases: TGTGCCACCACAGGGGGGAACACTGAAGCTTTCTTT. Encoded protein: CATTGGNTEAFF.

The chain uses TRBV7-9 and TRBJ1-2, with 7 bases lining up with TRBD1. J was trimmed by 2 bases and V by 3 bases; bases with no gene match: 3. The CDR3 is made up of 14 amino acids. CDR1 SEHNR and CDR2 FQNEAQ come from the germline V gene (reference sequence). CDR3 amino acids: CASSFPGQNYGYTF. The CDR3 DNA is TGTGCCAGCAGCTTCCCGGGACAGAACTATGGCTACACCTTC.

The chain links TRBV18 to TRBJ2-7, with D possibly matching TRBD1 (6 bases). Trimming removed 6 bases from V and 4 bases from J, with 10 bases in between. In germline, CDR1 is KGHSH, CDR2 LQKENI. This CDR3 comprises 12 residues. The CDR3 sequence: CASSLQGYEQYV. The CDR3 nucleotides read TGTGCCAGCTCCCTACAGGGATACGAGCAGTACGTC.

The table lists this clone with a count of one. V usage is TRBV29-1 and J usage is TRBJ1-1; 9 bases agree with TRBD1. CDR1 is SQVTM, CDR2 ANQGSEA, per germline. V was pared by 8 bases and J by 0 bases, with 4 bases of the junction left unmatched. This CDR3 is built from 13 residues. CDR3 coding DNA: TGCAGCACAGGACAGGGGCTGAACACTGAAGCTTTCTTT. Translating gives CSTGQGLNTEAFF. Complete variable domain (other parts from reference TRBV29-1 and TRBJ1-1): SAVISQKPSRDICQRGTSLTIQCQVDSQVTMMFWYRQQPGQSLTLIATANQGSEATYESGFVIDKFPISRPNLTFSTLTVSNMSPEDSSIYLCSTGQGLNTEAFFGQGTRLTVV.

This clone has just one count. Germline is not matched at one junction end, which may reflect a read error. This sequence joins TRBV5-1 and TRBJ1-2, with 9 bases fitting TRBD1. The CDR3 contains 12 residues. Per germline, CDR1 SGHRS and CDR2 YFSETQ. Here the CDR3 reads CASSSSRDRVYF. In DNA, the CDR3 is TGCGCCAGCAGCTCCTCCCGGGACAGGGTATACTTC.

The chain links TRBV2 to TRBJ2-7; D is possibly TRBD2 (6 bases). CDR3 size: 16 residues. Between the trimmed V and J ends, which lost 3 bases and 0 bases, there was a span of 15 bases. Germline-derived CDR1 and CDR2 are SNHLY and FYNNEI. Here the CDR3 reads CASSDVGGGSSYEQYF. CDR3 sequence (DNA): TGTGCCAGCAGTGATGTAGGCGGAGGGAGCTCCTACGAGCAGTACTTC.

This clone was picked up a small number of times. The chain has TRBV5-1 and TRBJ2-7; the D gene is possibly TRBD1 (6 bases). CDR1 is SGHRS, CDR2 YFSETQ, per germline. The CDR3 runs 13 residues. The V and J ends lost 4 bases and 6 bases respectively, with 14 bases between them. CDR3 region: CASSPSRGGEQYV. The DNA of the CDR3 is TGCGCCAGCAGCCCGTCCAGGGGTGGCGAGCAGTACGTC.

The V call is TRBV7-3, the J call TRBJ2-2, with D possibly TRBD2 on 5 matching bases. Trimming took off 5 bases at V and 6 bases at J, with 13 bases between the two ends. Germline CDR1 is SGHTA and CDR2 is FQGTGA. The CDR3 length is 14 residues. CDR3 protein: CASSRDLLSGELFF. The CDR3 coding sequence is TGTGCCAGCAGCCGGGATTTATTGTCCGGGGAGCTGTTTTTT.

This rearrangement joins TRBV7-9 to TRBJ1-2; 8 bases align to TRBD1. The germline CDR1 and CDR2 sequences are SEHNR and FQNEAQ (reference sequence). J gave up 0 bases and V 1 base, and 4 bases lay outside the gene matches. This CDR3 spans 16 amino acids. The CDR3 region has the DNA TGTGCCAGCAGCTTAGATTTACAGGGGGCTAACTATGGCTACACCTTC. This codes for CASSLDLQGANYGYTF.

A few counts support this clone. The V and J genes are TRBV15 and TRBJ2-5; 7 bases agree with TRBD1. Germline trimming cut 4 bases from V and 1 base from J; bases unmatched to any gene: 3. Germline-derived CDR1 and CDR2 are LNHNV and YYDKDF (reference sequence). The CDR3 consists of 14 residues. CDR3 sequence reads: CATSTGTAQETQYF. For the CDR3, the DNA is TGTGCCACCAGCACAGGGACAGCCCAAGAGACCCAGTACTTC.

This clone turned up a few times. The rearrangement links TRBV28 to TRBJ2-6, with D possibly TRBD1 on 5 matching bases. Between the trimmed V and J ends, which lost 5 bases and 0 bases, there was a span of 14 bases. Germline CDR1 MDHEN, CDR2 SYDVKM. The CDR3 contains 17 residues. DNA for the CDR3: TGTGCCAGCAGTCCTCCCCCAGGGCGCTCTGGGGCCAACGTCCTGACTTTC. This encodes CASSPPPGRSGANVLTF.

The chain is built from TRBV7-8 and TRBJ2-5; weak D call: TRBD1 (5 bases). CDR3 size: 14 residues. V was pared by 1 base and J by 0 bases, with 6 bases between. Germline lookup yields CDR1 SGHVS and CDR2 FQNEAQ. CDR3 in amino acids: CASSLGGHQETQYF. DNA of the CDR3: TGTGCCAGCAGCTTAGGGGGCCACCAAGAGACCCAGTACTTC.

The J gene is TRBJ1-1, the V gene TRBV10-3; D may be TRBD1 (5 bases). Per the germline V gene, CDR1 is ENHRY and CDR2 is SYGVKD. The CDR3 loop spans 14 amino acids. Deletions cut 6 bases from V and 4 bases from J, with 15 bases between. The CDR3 sequence is CAISPSGVVTEAFF. Here the CDR3 DNA reads TGTGCCATCAGCCCCTCGGGGGTCGTCACTGAAGCTTTCTTT.

The chain has TRBV5-8 and TRBJ2-1; D unresolved. V was shortened by 1 base and J by 5 bases, with 13 bases between the two germline ends. Germline loops: CDR1 SGHTS, CDR2 YDEGEE. This CDR3 comprises 15 residues. This chain's CDR3 is CASSLLPAANNEQFF. The CDR3, as DNA: TGTGCCAGCAGCTTGTTACCGGCGGCTAACAATGAGCAGTTCTTC.

This chain joins TRBV19 and TRBJ2-2, with 9 bases aligning to TRBD2. Trimming took 3 bases from V and 6 from J; bases not matched to a gene: 11. This CDR3 has 17 amino acids. The germline gives CDR1 LNHDA, CDR2 SQIVND (reference sequence). In DNA, the CDR3 is TGTGCCAGTAGTATCAAAATAGCGGGAGCTGACGCCGGGGAGCTGTTTTTT. Encoded protein: CASSIKIAGADAGELFF. Combining the CDR3 with reference TRBV19 and TRBJ2-2 gives the whole variable domain DGGITQSPKYLFRKEGQNVTLSCEQNLNHDAMYWYRQDPGQGLRLIYYSQIVNDFQKGDIAEGYSVSREKKESFPLTVTSAQKNPTAFYLCASSIKIAGADAGELFFGEGSRLTVL.

The rearrangement uses TRBV27 and TRBJ2-7, with TRBD1 matching over 8 bases. Germline V gene sequence: CDR1 MNHEY, CDR2 SMNVEV (reference sequence). The CDR3 runs to 16 residues. Trimming took 5 bases from V and 3 from J; bases not matched to a gene: 12. The CDR3 protein is CASSPFIAGGYYEQYF. The CDR3 nucleotides are TGTGCCAGCAGTCCCTTTATAGCAGGGGGCTACTACGAGCAGTACTTC.